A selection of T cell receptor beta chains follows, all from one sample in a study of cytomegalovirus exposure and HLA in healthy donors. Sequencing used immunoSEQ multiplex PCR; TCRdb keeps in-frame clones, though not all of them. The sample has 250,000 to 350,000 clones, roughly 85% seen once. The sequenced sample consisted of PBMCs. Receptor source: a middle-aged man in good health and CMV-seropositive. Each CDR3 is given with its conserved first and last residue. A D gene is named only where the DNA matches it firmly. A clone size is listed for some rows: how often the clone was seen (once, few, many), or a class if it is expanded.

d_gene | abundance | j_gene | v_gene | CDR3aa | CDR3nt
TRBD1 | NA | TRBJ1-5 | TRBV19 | CASSIDRRGLQPQHF | TGTGCCAGTAGTATAGATCGCAGGGGGCTTCAGCCCCAGCATTTT
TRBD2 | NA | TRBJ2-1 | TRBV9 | CASSVEPREGNEQFF | TGTGCCAGCAGCGTAGAACCCCGGGAGGGGAATGAGCAGTTCTTC
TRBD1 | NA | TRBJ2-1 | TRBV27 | CASRPLDRVSNEQFF | TGTGCCAGCAGGCCCCTGGACAGGGTATCGAATGAGCAGTTCTTC
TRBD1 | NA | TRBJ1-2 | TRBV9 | CASSVGTGSFNYGYTF | TGTGCCAGCAGCGTGGGGACAGGGTCCTTTAACTATGGCTACACCTTC
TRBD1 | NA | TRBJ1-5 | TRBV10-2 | CASGDSSNQPQHF | TGCGCCAGCGGGGACAGTAGCAATCAGCCCCAGCATTTT
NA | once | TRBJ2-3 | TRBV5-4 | CASSLDGAGTDTQYF | TGTGCCAGCAGCTTGGATGGCGCGGGCACAGATACGCAGTATTTT
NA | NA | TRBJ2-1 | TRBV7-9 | CASSRDFYNEQFF | TGTGCCAGCAGCCGGGATTTCTACAATGAGCAGTTCTTC
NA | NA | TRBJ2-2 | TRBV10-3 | CAISDSGTGELFF | TGTGCCATCAGTGATTCGGGCACCGGGGAGCTGTTTTTT
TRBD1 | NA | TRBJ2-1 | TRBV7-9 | CSSSLEGQGFYNEQFF | TGTTCCAGCAGCTTAGAGGGACAGGGATTCTACAATGAGCAGTTCTTC
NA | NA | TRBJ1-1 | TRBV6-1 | CASSERQGTEAFF | TGTGCCAGCAGTGAAAGGCAGGGGACTGAAGCTTTCTTT
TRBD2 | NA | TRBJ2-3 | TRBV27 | CASSSIAGPYTDTQYF | TGTGCCAGCAGTTCCATAGCGGGACCCTACACAGATACGCAGTATTTT
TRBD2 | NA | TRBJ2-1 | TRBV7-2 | CASSLAGTSGRYYNEQFF | TGTGCCAGCAGCTTAGCCGGGACTAGCGGGAGGTACTACAATGAGCAGTTCTTC
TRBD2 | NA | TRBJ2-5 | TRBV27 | CASMGTSGQETQYF | TGTGCCAGCATGGGAACTAGCGGTCAAGAGACCCAGTACTTC
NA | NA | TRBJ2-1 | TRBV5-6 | CASSLYQYNEQFF | TGTGCCAGCAGCTTGTATCAGTACAATGAGCAGTTCTTC
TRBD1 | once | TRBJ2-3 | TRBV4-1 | CASSQGYRGPSDTQYF | TGCGCCAGCAGCCAAGGTTACAGGGGGCCATCAGATACGCAGTATTTT
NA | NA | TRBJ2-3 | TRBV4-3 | CASSPGTGSTDTQYF | TGCGCCAGCAGCCCGGGAACAGGGAGCACAGATACGCAGTATTTT
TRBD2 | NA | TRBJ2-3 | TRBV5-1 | CASSLGGLAGNTDTQYF | TGCGCCAGCAGCTTGGGGGGACTAGCGGGGAACACAGATACGCAGTATTTT
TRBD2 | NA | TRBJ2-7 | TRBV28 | CASRTGTSSPYEQYF | TGTGCCAGCAGGACCGGGACTAGCTCTCCCTACGAGCAGTACTTC
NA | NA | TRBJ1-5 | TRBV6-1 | CASRKGSGGNQPQHF | TGTGCCAGCAGGAAAGGTAGCGGGGGCAATCAGCCCCAGCATTTT
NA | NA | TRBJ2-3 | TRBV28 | CASSSPHRGTDTQYF | TGTGCCAGCAGTTCGCCCCACAGGGGCACAGATACGCAGTATTTT
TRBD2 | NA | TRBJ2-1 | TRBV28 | CASSPSGRGSSYNEQFF | TGTGCCAGCAGCCCTAGCGGGAGAGGGAGCTCCTACAATGAGCAGTTCTTC
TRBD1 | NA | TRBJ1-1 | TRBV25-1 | CASSPLDRATEAFF | TGTGCCAGCAGTCCTCTCGACAGGGCCACTGAAGCTTTCTTT
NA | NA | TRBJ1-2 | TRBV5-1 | CASSLPGLGGGYTF | TGCGCCAGCAGCTTGCCGGGCCTCGGGGGGGGCTACACCTTC
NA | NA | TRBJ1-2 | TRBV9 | CASSPSPSLNYGYTF | TGTGCCAGCAGCCCCTCCCCAAGCCTTAACTATGGCTACACCTTC
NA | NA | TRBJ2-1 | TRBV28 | CASSLFIREQFF | TGTGCCAGCAGTTTGTTCATCAGGGAGCAGTTCTTC
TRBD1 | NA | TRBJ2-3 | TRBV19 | CASTTGTGFTDTQYF | TGTGCCAGTACCACCGGGACAGGGTTCACAGATACGCAGTATTTT
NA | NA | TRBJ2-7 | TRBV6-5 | CASSQTSYEQYF | TGTGCCAGCAGTCAGACAAGCTACGAGCAGTACTTC
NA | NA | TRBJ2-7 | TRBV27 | CASSLSPRRPPYEQYF | TGTGCCAGCAGTTTATCCCCCCGGAGGCCTCCCTACGAGCAGTACTTC
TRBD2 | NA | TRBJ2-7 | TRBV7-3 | CASSLTSGGGSYEQYF | TGTGCCAGCAGCCTTACTAGCGGAGGGGGATCCTACGAGCAGTACTTC
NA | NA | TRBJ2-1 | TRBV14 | CASQLSADVYNEQFF | TGTGCCAGTCAGTTGTCAGCGGACGTCTACAATGAGCAGTTCTTC
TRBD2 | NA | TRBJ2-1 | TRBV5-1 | CASSLEISGINAYNEQFF | TGCGCCAGCAGCTTGGAAATTAGCGGGATAAACGCCTACAATGAGCAGTTCTTC
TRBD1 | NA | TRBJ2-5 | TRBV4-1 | CASSQGLRGQGAYF | TGCGCCAGCAGCCAAGGTCTACGAGGACAGGGAGCGTACTTC
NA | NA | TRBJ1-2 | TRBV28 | CASSPLQGGGYGYTF | TGTGCCAGCAGTCCGCTCCAGGGAGGGGGCTATGGCTACACCTTC